This T cell receptor (beta chain) was captured in a study of blood T cell repertoires in COVID-19. Turning to the study itself: There were acute and convalescent COVID-19 samples, and they came from the United States, Italy and Spain.

Repertoires were generated with immunoSEQ multiplex PCR, while TCRdb's copy carries only in-frame clones and drops some. The sample lists 250,000 to 300,000 clones, 88% occurring once. The sample holds one count of this clone. This CDR3 is built from 12 residues. The J segment lost 7 bases and the V segment lost 3 bases, leaving 2 bases of the junction unmatched. From germline, CDR1 is KGHSH and CDR2 LQKENI. Patients of the Seattle cohort, enrolled during active infection, were followed longitudinally. The V and J genes are TRBV18 and TRBJ2-5; 7 bases align to TRBD1. This clonotype originated in a woman in her twenties or thirties with COVID-19, enrolled during active disease. The sequencing input was peripheral blood. The CDR3 coding sequence is TGTGCCAGCTCACCCGACAGGGCGACCCAGTACTTC. It translates to CASSPDRATQYF.